This TCR beta chain appears in the sequencing data of a study of shared clonotypes between healthy human individuals. Study observations and caveats: Rarefaction exposed incomplete sorted-subset sequencing despite large depth.

This CDR3 comprises 14 residues. Germline V gives CDR1 GTSNPN, CDR2 SVGIG (reference sequence). V trimming: 5 bases; J trimming: 5 bases; junction bases outside the gene matches: 10. To note about this clone: The antigen remains unidentified.

Profiling relied on immunoSEQ multiplex PCR, and the TCRdb table lists in-frame clones only, not all of them. The sample holds approximately 2,000,000 clones, 80% to 95% seen once. The specimen was naive CD4+ T cells from PBMCs. Subset in this sample: CD45RA+ positively selected. This receptor was taken from a man between 18 and 35 years old in good health. Some clones in this sample may be carry-over from other donors' samples. J is TRBJ1-1 and V is TRBV30; 8 nucleotides agree with TRBD1. The CDR3 DNA is TGTGCCTGGGATAGTCAGGGGGCGGGTACTGAAGCTTTCTTT. This codes for CAWDSQGAGTEAFF. The full variable domain, its missing parts supplied by reference TRBV30 and TRBJ1-1, is SQTIHQWPATLVQPVGSPLSLECTVEGTSNPNLYWYRQAAGRGLQLLFYSVGIGQISSEVPQNLSASRPQDRQFILSSKKLLLSDSGFYLCAWDSQGAGTEAFFGQGTRLTVV.